The entry that follows covers one T cell receptor beta chain sequence. Antigen specificity is unknown. The data derive from a study of beta chain features in type 1 diabetes. Study as a whole: Comparable age, gender and cell yields were observed in patients relative to healthy donors. Study conclusions and caveats: Patients with Type 1 diabetes showed moderately but significantly shorter TCRB CDR3s in all four CD4+ subsets. A PCR bias possibly favoring shorter templates would apply equally to patients and controls.

Trimming removed 4 bases from V and 5 bases from J; junction bases left unmatched: 10. Germline values: CDR1 SGDLS, CDR2 YYNGEE. CDR3 length: 15 residues. Since all of the isolated RNA was reverse transcribed, expressed TCRB transcripts were what got sequenced. The assay was immunoSEQ multiplex PCR, and TCRdb's table has in-frame clones only and misses some. The repertoire holds 300,000 to 400,000 clones, with 9.5% to 12% as singletons. This chain joins TRBV9 and TRBJ1-1, with TRBD1 identical over 8 bases. The sequenced material came from naive CD4+ T cells from blood. This receptor was obtained from a woman under 40 in good health. For the CDR3, the DNA is TGTGCCAGCAGCCAACCTGACAGGGGAGGGACTGAAGCTTTCTTT. Its protein is CASSQPDRGGTEAFF. Combining the CDR3 with reference TRBV9 and TRBJ1-1 gives the whole variable domain DSGVTQTPKHLITATGQRVTLRCSPRSGDLSVYWYQQSLDQGLQFLIQYYNGEERAKGNILERFSAQQFPDLHSELNLSSLELGDSALYFCASSQPDRGGTEAFFGQGTRLTVV.